The 19 T cell receptor delta chains listed next were all sequenced from one sample in a study of gamma-delta chains in newborns, infants, children. TCRdb reanalysed the reads with CATT. The table shows fewer than 12,000 delta-chain clones, with around 8.2% occurring only once. Sequenced: blood. The receptors originated from a child who was a newborn, infant or young child, either healthy, febrile or measles-vaccinated (not recorded which).

This clone is medium-sized within its sample. The rearrangement joins TRDV2 to TRDJ3; 9 nucleotides align to TRDD3. This CDR3 contains 18 residues. The germline V gene has CDR1 GEAIGNYY and CDR2 EKD. Trimming removed 2 bases from V and 2 bases from J; junction bases left unmatched: 6. The CDR3 sequence is CACDIVLGETWDTRQMFF. The CDR3 DNA sequence: TGTGCCTGTGACATCGTACTGGGGGAAACCTGGGACACCCGACAGATGTTTTTC.

This clone was picked up a small number of times. V gene TRDV2 combines with J gene TRDJ3; 8 bases agree with TRDD3. Losses at the gene ends were 0 bases for V and 2 bases for J; bases not matched to a gene: 8. The CDR3 spans 19 residues. The V gene's germline CDR1 is GEAIGNYY and CDR2 EKD. The CDR3 bases are TGTGCCTGTGACACCGCTGGGGGAACGACGGCCTGGGACACCCGACAGATGTTTTTC. This translates into CACDTAGGTTAWDTRQMFF.

For this clone: A much larger clone differs by one base, so this may be a read error. The V call is TRDV2, the J call TRDJ1, with TRDD3 matching over 9 bases. The CDR3 is 20 amino acids. Germline V CDR1 and CDR2: GEAIGNYY, EKD. CDR3 amino acids: CACDTVLKQGDTVTADRLIF. DNA of the CDR3: TGTGCCTGTGACACCGTTCTAAAACAGGGGGATACTGTTACCGCCGATAGACTCATCTTT.

Regarding this clone: A much larger clone is a single base away; this may be a read error. The sample contains more than one DNA sequence encoding this CDR3. The CDR3 DNA is TGTGCCTGTGACACTGTACTGGGGGATACCTGGGACACCCGACAGATGTTTTTC. Translating it yields CACDTVLGDTWDTRQMFF. The chain employs TRDV2 and TRDJ3, with 11 bases that match TRDD3. Germline trimming cut 1 base from V and 2 bases from J; bases unmatched to any gene: 3. Looked up from germline, CDR1 is GEAIGNYY and CDR2 is EKD. The CDR3 consists of 18 residues.

This rearrangement joins TRDV2 to TRDJ3; 9 nucleotides align to TRDD3. The CDR3 has 19 residues. The V and J ends lost 3 bases and 0 bases, in that order; junction bases with no gene match: 8. Germline V lookup: CDR1 GEAIGNYY, CDR2 EKD. CDR3 in amino acids: CACDPTGGPDSWDTRQMFF. The CDR3 nucleotides are TGTGCCTGTGACCCTACTGGGGGACCCGACTCCTGGGACACCCGACAGATGTTTTTC.

The chain joins TRDV2 to TRDJ3, with 12 positions matching TRDD3. This CDR3 has 19 residues. The V and J ends lost 3 bases and 3 bases, in that order; junction bases with no gene match: 8. CDR1 and CDR2 from the germline V gene are GEAIGNYY and EKD. The chain's CDR3 is CACDLLGDTLGWDTRQMFF. In DNA, the CDR3 is TGTGCCTGTGACCTTCTGGGGGATACGCTGGGCTGGGACACCCGACAGATGTTTTTC.

As to this clone: At the DNA level, this CDR3 is encoded by other sequences in the same sample as well. The J gene is TRDJ1, the V gene TRDV1; 13 bases agree with TRDD3. Germline CDR1 reads TSWWSYY; CDR2 reads QGS. The CDR3 length is 22 residues. V shed 2 bases and J 3 bases; nucleotides not matched to a gene: 21. The CDR3 reads CALGEVIQNPVTGGYASDKLIF. CDR3 bases: TGTGCTCTTGGGGAAGTAATCCAAAACCCTGTGACTGGGGGATACGCGTCCGATAAACTCATCTTT.

The chain carries TRDV2 and TRDJ3; TRDD3 agrees at 8 bases. The CDR3 length is 19 residues. With V trimmed by 3 bases and J by 4 bases, 13 bases remained unmatched. Per the germline V gene, CDR1 is GEAIGNYY and CDR2 is EKD. The CDR3 DNA is TGTGCCTGTGACCCACTGGGGGCTACTCCAGCGTGGGACACCCGACAGATGTTTTTC. The encoded protein is CACDPLGATPAWDTRQMFF.

Points on this clone: Distinct nucleotide sequences in the sample also encode this CDR3. The chain recombines TRDV1 with TRDJ1, with D tentatively TRDD2 (5 bases). V lost 4 bases, J lost 0 bases, and 21 bases lay in between. From germline, CDR1 is TSWWSYY and CDR2 QGS. This CDR3 spans 18 amino acids. The CDR3 is CALGVDIPDLLYTDKLIF. DNA of the CDR3: TGTGCTCTTGGGGTCGACATCCCGGACCTACTCTACACCGATAAACTCATCTTT.

This rearrangement joins TRDV1 to TRDJ1; D perhaps matches TRDD3 (6 bases). From germline, CDR1 is TSWWSYY and CDR2 QGS. Trimming removed 5 bases at V and 1 base at J, with 23 bases between. The CDR3 is 18 amino acids. For the CDR3, the DNA is TGTGCTCTTGGGTCACGGCCTACCCCGGCTGGGGTCACCGATAAACTCATCTTT. It is translated as CALGSRPTPAGVTDKLIF.

The CDR3 nucleotides read TGTGCCTGTGACACCGCGGGCTCCTGGGACACCCGACAGATGTTTTTC. Its protein is CACDTAGSWDTRQMFF. The chain employs TRDV2 and TRDJ3; D gene uncertain. The CDR3 is 16 residues long. V gave up 0 bases and J gave up 0 bases, with 5 bases separating them. CDR1 and CDR2 from the germline V gene are GEAIGNYY and EKD.

J is TRDJ3 and V is TRDV2; a possible D gene is TRDD3 (6 bases). The germline CDR1 and CDR2 sequences are GEAIGNYY and EKD. Deletions cut 3 bases from V and 0 bases from J, with 14 bases between. The CDR3 runs 18 residues. The CDR3 nucleotides are TGTGCCTGTGACTCCGTACTGGGAAGCTCCTGGGACACCCGACAGATGTTTTTC. It yields the protein CACDSVLGSSWDTRQMFF.

A few counts support this clone. Additional DNA sequences in this sample encode the identical CDR3. The chain carries TRDV2 and TRDJ3, with 9 nucleotides matching TRDD3. This CDR3 comprises 18 residues. V shed 0 bases, J shed 2 bases, and the junction held 4 bases outside the gene matches. Germline-derived CDR1 and CDR2 are GEAIGNYY and EKD. The CDR3 reads CACDTGGYRTWDTRQMFF. CDR3 bases: TGTGCCTGTGACACCGGGGGATACAGGACCTGGGACACCCGACAGATGTTTTTC.

This clone was recorded a few times. The gene calls are TRDV2 and TRDJ3; TRDD3 matches at 10 bases. CDR1 is GEAIGNYY and CDR2 is EKD in the germline V gene. V shed 0 bases, J shed 2 bases, and the junction held 6 bases outside the gene matches. This CDR3 contains 19 residues. The CDR3 protein is CACDTVMGDTTWDTRQMFF. CDR3 sequence (DNA): TGTGCCTGTGACACCGTGATGGGGGATACTACCTGGGACACCCGACAGATGTTTTTC.

This clone was seen more than once but under ten times. The chain links TRDV2 to TRDJ1; 9 bases fit TRDD3. The CDR3 spans 22 residues. J gave up 0 bases and V 3 bases, and 25 bases lay outside the gene matches. Germline-derived CDR1 and CDR2 are GEAIGNYY and EKD. The CDR3 region has the DNA TGTGCCTGTGACCCTCTCAAAGGGAGCTACTGGGGGAAGTACCTTTACACCGATAAACTCATCTTT. Protein sequence: CACDPLKGSYWGKYLYTDKLIF.

This clone showed up just a few times. The junction shows a germline mismatch at one end, possibly a read error. This same CDR3 is encoded by further DNA sequences in the sample. The chain joins TRDV1 to TRDJ2; a possible D gene is TRDD3 (5 bases). The CDR3 runs 18 residues. Germline lookup yields CDR1 TSWWSYY and CDR2 QGS. The CDR3 loop is CALGEKVGFYPLTAQLFF. The CDR3 DNA follows: TGTGCTCTCGGGGAAAAGGTGGGATTCTACCCTTTGACAGCACAACTCTTCTTT.

This clone was seen more than once but under ten times. A far larger clone is one nucleotide away, so this likely arose from a read error. Other DNA sequences in this specimen translate into the identical CDR3. The rearrangement joins TRDV2 to TRDJ3; no reliable D call. CDR3 length equals 16 residues. Germline V CDR1 and CDR2: GEAIGNYY, EKD. With 1 base removed from V and 0 bases from J, the gap between germline ends came to 6 bases. The CDR3 region is CACDTPSSWDTRQMFF. The CDR3 bases are TGTGCCTGTGACACACCTAGCTCCTGGGACACCCGACAGATGTTTTTC.

Only a few counts were recorded for this clone. Given a far larger clone just one base away, this is likely a sequencing read error. This same CDR3 is encoded by further DNA sequences in the sample. The chain employs TRDV2 and TRDJ3; 8 nucleotides align to TRDD3. The CDR3 is made up of 20 amino acids. Germline assignment: CDR1 GEAIGNYY and CDR2 EKD. J was trimmed by 0 bases and V by 0 bases; bases with no gene match: 9. CDR3 protein: CACDTATGGPPSWDTRQMFF. CDR3 nucleotides: TGTGCCTGTGACACCGCTACTGGGGGCCCTCCCTCCTGGGACACCCGACAGATGTTTTTC.

This clone was seen a handful of times. The CDR3 sequence is CACDGLTGGIRMVDDKLIF. Here the CDR3 DNA reads TGTGCCTGTGACGGCCTTACTGGGGGGATACGCATGGTAGATGATAAACTCATCTTT. This chain connects TRDV2 to TRDJ1, with 10 bases that match TRDD3. The germline V gene has CDR1 GEAIGNYY and CDR2 EKD. This CDR3 comprises 19 residues. Trimming cost V 3 bases and J 5 bases; bases outside gene matches: 20.